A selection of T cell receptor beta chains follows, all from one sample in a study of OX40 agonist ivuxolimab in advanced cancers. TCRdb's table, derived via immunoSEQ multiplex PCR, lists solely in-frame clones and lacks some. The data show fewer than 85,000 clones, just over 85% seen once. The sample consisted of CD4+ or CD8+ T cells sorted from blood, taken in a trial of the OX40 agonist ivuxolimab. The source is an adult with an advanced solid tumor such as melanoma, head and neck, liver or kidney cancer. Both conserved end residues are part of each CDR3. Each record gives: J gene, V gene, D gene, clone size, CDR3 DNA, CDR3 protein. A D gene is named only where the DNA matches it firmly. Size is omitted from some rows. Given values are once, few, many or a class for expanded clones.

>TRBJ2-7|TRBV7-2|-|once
TGTGCCAGCAGCTTACAGGAGTCCTACGAGCAGTACTTC
CASSLQESYEQYF
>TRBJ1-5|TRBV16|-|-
TGTGCCAGCAGTCCGGGACTCGAGGCAGGTCAGCCCCAGCATTTT
CASSPGLEAGQPQHF
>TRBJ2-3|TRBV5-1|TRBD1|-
TGCGCCAGCAGCCTAGACTCCGGGACAGCCCGGATAGATACGCAGTATTTT
CASSLDSGTARIDTQYF
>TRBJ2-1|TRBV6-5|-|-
TGTGCCAGTTCAGGGCTCGATGAGCAGTTCTTC
CASSGLDEQFF
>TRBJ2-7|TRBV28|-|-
TGTGCCAGCAGTCAGGATACCGGGGGCTCCTACGAGCAGTACTTC
CASSQDTGGSYEQYF
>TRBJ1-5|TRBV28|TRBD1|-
TGTGCCAGCAGCCCCCTTTCAGGATCCCAGGGGGCCCAGCATTTT
CASSPLSGSQGAQHF
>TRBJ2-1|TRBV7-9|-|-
TGTGCCAGCAGCGTTCGACCCAAACAAGGTGGTCGGTACAATGAGCAGTTCTTC
CASSVRPKQGGRYNEQFF
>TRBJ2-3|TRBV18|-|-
TGTGCCAGCTCACGCACAGATACGCAGTATTTT
CASSRTDTQYF
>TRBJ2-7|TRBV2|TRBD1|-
TGTGCCAGCAGTGTGGACAGGTACTACGAGCAGTACTTC
CASSVDRYYEQYF
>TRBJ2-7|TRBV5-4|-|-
TGTGCCAGCAGCGCTCCAGGACAGTTAACCTACGAGCAGTACTTC
CASSAPGQLTYEQYF
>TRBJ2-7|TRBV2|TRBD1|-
TGTGCCAGCACGGGACAGTTCTCCTACGAGCAGTACTTC
CASTGQFSYEQYF
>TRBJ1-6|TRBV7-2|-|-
TGTGCCAGCAGCTTACGGAATTCACCCCTCCACTTT
CASSLRNSPLHF
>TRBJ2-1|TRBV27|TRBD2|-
TGTGCCAGCAACCTAGCGGGAGTTTACAATGAGCAGTTCTTC
CASNLAGVYNEQFF
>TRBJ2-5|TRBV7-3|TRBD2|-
TGTGCCAGCAGCTTAACTAGCGGGAGACAGACCCAGTACTTC
CASSLTSGRQTQYF
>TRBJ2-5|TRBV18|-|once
TGTGCCAGCTCGCGCGGCAGGGAGCCAAGACAAGAGACCCAGTACTTC
CASSRGREPRQETQYF
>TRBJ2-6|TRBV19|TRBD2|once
TGTGCCAGTAGTAGAGCGGGGGTGCTCCTCTCTGGGGCCAACGTCCTGACTTTC
CASSRAGVLLSGANVLTF
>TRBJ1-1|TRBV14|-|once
TGTGCCAGCAGCCTCGTGGGGAACACTGAAGCTTTCTTT
CASSLVGNTEAFF
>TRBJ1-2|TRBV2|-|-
TGTGCCAGTGGGAGGACCTATGGCTACACCTTC
CASGRTYGYTF
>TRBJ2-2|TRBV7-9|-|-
TGTGCCAGCAGGAAGACAACCGGGGAGCTGTTTTTT
CASRKTTGELFF
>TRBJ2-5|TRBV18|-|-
TGTGCCAGCTCACCAGAATTAACGGACCGAAGGTACTTC
CASSPELTDRRYF
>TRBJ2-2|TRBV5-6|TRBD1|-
TGTGCCAGCAGCCCGTTGGGGACAGCGAACACCGGGGAGCTGTTTTTT
CASSPLGTANTGELFF
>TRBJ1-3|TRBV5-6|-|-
TGTGCCAGCAGTTTTGGCTCCTCTGGAAACACCATATATTTT
CASSFGSSGNTIYF
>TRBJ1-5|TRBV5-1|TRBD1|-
TGCGCCAGCAGGGGGGGGACAGAATATAGCAATCAGCCCCAGCATTTT
CASRGGTEYSNQPQHF
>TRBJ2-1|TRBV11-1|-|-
TGTGCCAGCATCCGTGATCGTCGAGGTGAGCAGTTCTTC
CASIRDRRGEQFF
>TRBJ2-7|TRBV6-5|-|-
TGTGCCAGCAGTTACCTCAGCCCTTACGAGCAGTACTTC
CASSYLSPYEQYF
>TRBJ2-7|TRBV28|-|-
TGTGCCAGCAGTACGCAGGGTGGTCTGTCCTACGAGCAGTACTTC
CASSTQGGLSYEQYF
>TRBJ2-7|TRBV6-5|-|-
TGTGCCAGCAGCGCCGAATTAACCCCCTCCTACGAGCAGTACTTC
CASSAELTPSYEQYF
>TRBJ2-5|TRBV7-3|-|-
TGTGCCAGCAGCTTAATCCCGGGGCCGGAGGAGACCCAGTACTTC
CASSLIPGPEETQYF
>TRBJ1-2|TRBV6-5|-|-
TGTGCCAGCAGTGAAGTCCTGGTCTATGGCTACACCTTC
CASSEVLVYGYTF